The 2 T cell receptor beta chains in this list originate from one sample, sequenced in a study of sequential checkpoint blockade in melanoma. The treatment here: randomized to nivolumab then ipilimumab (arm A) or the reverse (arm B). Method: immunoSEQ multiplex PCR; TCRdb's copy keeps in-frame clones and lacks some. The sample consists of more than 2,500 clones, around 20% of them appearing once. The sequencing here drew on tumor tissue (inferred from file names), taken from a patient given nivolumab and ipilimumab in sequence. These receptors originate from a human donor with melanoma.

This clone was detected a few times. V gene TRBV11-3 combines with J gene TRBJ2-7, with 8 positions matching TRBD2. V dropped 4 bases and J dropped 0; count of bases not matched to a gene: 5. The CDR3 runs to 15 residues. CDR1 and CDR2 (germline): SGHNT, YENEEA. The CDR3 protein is CASSSASGHSYEQYF. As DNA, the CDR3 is TGTGCCAGCAGCTCGGCTAGCGGGCACTCCTACGAGCAGTACTTC.

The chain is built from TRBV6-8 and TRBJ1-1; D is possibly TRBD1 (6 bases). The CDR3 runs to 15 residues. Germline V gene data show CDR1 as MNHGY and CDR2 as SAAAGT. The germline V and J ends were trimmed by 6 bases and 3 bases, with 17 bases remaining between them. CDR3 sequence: CASRPLGQKDTEAFF. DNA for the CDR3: TGTGCCAGCAGACCTCTGGGACAAAAGGACACTGAAGCTTTCTTT.